The rows below give T cell receptor beta chains drawn from one sample of a study of T cell changes during pregnancy in multiple sclerosis. Only in-frame clones appear in the TCRdb table, and some are missing; sequencing was by immunoSEQ multiplex PCR. The sample lists about 76,000 clones, around 94% occurring once. The specimen comprised peripheral blood, sampled in the third trimester of pregnancy. Receptor source: a female donor with multiple sclerosis, enrolled in a pregnancy study. CDR3s include the opening cysteine and the closing phenylalanine or tryptophan. The order of the fields is V gene, J gene, clone size, D gene, CDR3 DNA, CDR3 protein. A D gene is named only where the DNA matches it firmly. Only part of the rows carry a size: once, few, many, or a class if the clone is expanded.

>TRBV6-6|TRBJ1-1|-|-
TGTGCCAGCAGAGGAGAGCCCGAAGCTTTCTTT
CASRGEPEAFF
>TRBV7-9|TRBJ1-1|once|-
TGTGCCAGCAGTAATGCGGGGGGCACTGAAGCTTTCTTT
CASSNAGGTEAFF
>TRBV7-2|TRBJ1-2|-|-
TGTGCCAGCAGCTTACAAGAGGGCTATGGCTACACCTTC
CASSLQEGYGYTF
>TRBV25-1|TRBJ1-2|-|TRBD1
TGTGCCAGCAGTGAGAGACAGGGCTACCCTAATGGCTACACCTTC
CASSERQGYPNGYTF
>TRBV5-4|TRBJ1-2|-|TRBD1
TGTGCCAGCAGCCCCCTAAGGACAGGGGCAGGCTACACCTTC
CASSPLRTGAGYTF
>TRBV7-3|TRBJ1-4|-|TRBD1
TGTGCCAGCAGCCTACGCGGGACAGGGAATGAAAAACTGTTTTTT
CASSLRGTGNEKLFF
>TRBV5-1|TRBJ2-1|-|TRBD2
TGCGCCAGCAGCTTGGGGGGAGGGGACTCATCCTACAATGAGCAGTTCTTC
CASSLGGGDSSYNEQFF
>TRBV7-8|TRBJ1-1|-|-
TGTGCCAGCAGCTTCCTATTAGAAGCTTTCTTT
CASSFLLEAFF
>TRBV6-1|TRBJ2-1|-|TRBD1
TGTGCCAGCAGTGAAGCGGGCAGGGGGACCTACAATGAGCAGTTCTTC
CASSEAGRGTYNEQFF
>TRBV7-3|TRBJ2-1|-|TRBD2
TGTGCCAGCAGCCAAGGGACTAGCGGGGGGTCGCTTCCTGGGCAGTTCTTC
CASSQGTSGGSLPGQFF
>TRBV19|TRBJ2-5|-|TRBD1
TGTGCCAGTAGTAGTGAACAGGGGACCAACATACCCCAGTACTTC
CASSSEQGTNIPQYF
>TRBV9|TRBJ2-7|-|-
TGTGCCAGCAGCGTAGGTGCAGGGTTGGGCTACGAGCAGTACTTC
CASSVGAGLGYEQYF
>TRBV7-2|TRBJ2-7|-|-
TGTGCCAGCAGCTTATACCACCAGGGGTACGAGCAGTACTTC
CASSLYHQGYEQYF
>TRBV11-3|TRBJ1-1|-|-
TGTGCCAGCAGCTTAGATGTAGGGGGTGAAGCTTTCTTT
CASSLDVGGEAFF
>TRBV5-6|TRBJ2-7|-|-
TGTGCCAGCAGCTTGGGGGCTCGCCGATACGAGCAGTACTTC
CASSLGARRYEQYF
>TRBV6-5|TRBJ1-5|-|-
TGTGCCACCAAGCGGACGGGGGATCAGCCCCAGCATTTT
CATKRTGDQPQHF
>TRBV4-3|TRBJ1-1|-|TRBD1
TGCGCCAGCAGCGGGACAGGGAACGCTGAAGCTTTCTTT
CASSGTGNAEAFF
>TRBV28|TRBJ1-1|-|-
TGTGCCAGCAGGGAAATGGGAGGGAGGGCTTTCTTT
CASREMGGRAFF
>TRBV5-1|TRBJ1-1|-|-
TGCGCCAGCAGCCCCGGGGGGGAGAACACTGAAGCTTTCTTT
CASSPGGENTEAFF
>TRBV19|TRBJ1-5|-|-
TGTGCCAGTATGGACGCGGGGATTAATCAGCCCCAGCATTTT
CASMDAGINQPQHF
>TRBV19|TRBJ1-1|-|-
TGTGCCAGTAGTATAATGAGAAACACTGAAGCTTTCTTT
CASSIMRNTEAFF
>TRBV5-4|TRBJ1-1|-|-
TGTGCCGCCAGGGGTGTACTTTCTGAAGCTTTCTTT
CAARGVLSEAFF
>TRBV6-4|TRBJ2-2|-|TRBD2
TGTGCCAGCAACGGGGGGTCCGGGGAGCTGTTTTTT
CASNGGSGELFF
>TRBV9|TRBJ2-5|once|TRBD2
TGTGCCAGCAGCGTAGAAGCTAGCGGGTACCAAGAGACCCAGTACTTC
CASSVEASGYQETQYF
>TRBV14|TRBJ1-2|-|-
TGTGCCAGCAGCCAAGAAATATATTCGGTCTATGGCTACACCTTC
CASSQEIYSVYGYTF